Each of the 22 T cell receptor beta chains below was sequenced from the same sample in a study of identical twins. TCRdb reprocessed the 5' RACE reads with MiXCR, giving one entry per CDR3 protein. The data show 210,000 or so distinct CDR3 sequences, around 15% seen once. The sample was also linked to a second study, of T cells expressing NK-cell markers.

Specimen: CD8+ T cells sorted from blood. The receptors stem from a woman under 30 in good health.

The DNA for the CDR3 is TGCAGCGTCGCGCCGGGACAGCACAGAAATGAGCAGTTCTTC. This sequence encodes CSVAPGQHRNEQFF. This rearrangement joins TRBV29-1 to TRBJ2-1; 7 nucleotides agree with TRBD1. The CDR3 contains 14 residues. V gave up 6 bases and J gave up 7 bases; unmatched junction bases: 12. The germline gives CDR1 SQVTM, CDR2 ANQGSEA.

J is TRBJ2-3 and V is TRBV20-1; tentative D call: TRBD1 (6 bases). Germline V gene lookup returns CDR1 DFQATT and CDR2 SNEGSKA (reference sequence). The CDR3 has 17 amino acids. V lost 2 bases, J lost 0 bases, and 18 bases lay in between. The CDR3: CSARLGQLKISTDTQYF. The CDR3 coding sequence is TGCAGTGCTAGACTCGGACAGCTCAAAATTAGCACAGATACGCAGTATTTT.

The chain employs TRBV4-3 and TRBJ2-6; 8 positions agree with TRBD1. Trimming removed 0 bases from V and 4 bases from J; junction bases left unmatched: 5. CDR1 is LGHNA and CDR2 is YSLEER in the germline V gene. The CDR3 is 17 amino acids. The CDR3 DNA reads TGCGCCAGCAGCCAAGAAATTCGACAGGGGGGGGCCAACGTCCTGACTTTC. It is translated as CASSQEIRQGGANVLTF.

There are a few counts of this clonotype. The CDR3 loop reads CASRTWKEQYF. The CDR3 DNA follows: TGTGCCAGCAGGACCTGGAAGGAGCAGTACTTC. The rearrangement uses TRBV2 and TRBJ2-7, with D uncertain. V shed 6 bases and J shed 7 bases, with 10 bases lying between them. The CDR3 has 11 amino acids. Germline CDR1 reads SNHLY; CDR2 reads FYNNEI.

V gene TRBV3-1 combines with J gene TRBJ2-5; D possibly corresponds to TRBD2 (5 bases). The CDR3 extends over 14 amino acids. V lost 4 bases and J 4 bases, leaving 13 bases between the germline ends. The germline V gene has CDR1 LGHDT and CDR2 YNNKEL (reference sequence). DNA for the CDR3: TGTGCCAGCAGCCGCACGGGATGGGCAGAGACCCAGTACTTC. Encoded protein: CASSRTGWAETQYF.

The genes are TRBV12-3 or TRBV12-4 and TRBJ1-1, with D tentatively TRBD1 (5 bases). V shed 8 bases and J shed 1 base, with 14 bases lying between them. This CDR3 has 14 residues. CDR3 DNA sequence: TGTGCCAGCCAGTTTACAGGTGGGAACACTGAAGCTTTCTTT. It encodes CASQFTGGNTEAFF.

This clonotype was seen a few times. This rearrangement joins TRBV7-8 to TRBJ2-1; 8 nucleotides line up with TRBD1. The CDR3 extends over 13 amino acids. Germline CDR1 is SGHVS and CDR2 is FQNEAQ. V lost 11 bases and J lost 6; bases outside the gene matches: 9. CDR3 bases: TGTGCCTTGGAAACCGGGACAGGCAATGAGCAGTTCTTC. Translation: CALETGTGNEQFF.

This rearrangement joins TRBV5-6 to TRBJ2-7, with D perhaps matching TRBD2 (5 bases). V was shortened by 9 bases and J by 4 bases, with 17 bases between the two germline ends. This CDR3 has 13 residues. Per the germline V gene, CDR1 is SGHDT and CDR2 is YYEEEE. The CDR3 coding sequence is TGTGCCATGAGCTTCGGAGCGGCGTACGAGCAGTACTTC. It encodes CAMSFGAAYEQYF.

The chain uses TRBV20-1 and TRBJ2-1; maybe TRBD2 (5 bases). V lost 4 bases, J lost 10 bases, and 23 bases lay in between. CDR3 size: 15 residues. Germline V gene data show CDR1 as DFQATT and CDR2 as SNEGSKA (reference sequence). DNA for the CDR3: TGCAGTGCTACTTCCGAGGGCCGACCCCCTGGAGAGCAGTTCTTC. Translating gives CSATSEGRPPGEQFF.

This clonotype was observed a handful of times. The junction and the germline gene differ at one end; a read error may be behind it. The chain links TRBV6-5 to TRBJ2-7, with TRBD2 matching 11 bases. The CDR3 consists of 11 residues. Per germline, CDR1 MNHEY and CDR2 SVGAGI. DNA of the CDR3: TGTGCCAGCAGCCAGGGACTAGCGGAATTCTTC. This gives the protein CASSQGLAEFF.

This clonotype was recorded a few times. V is TRBV6-2 or TRBV6-3 and J is TRBJ2-5, with D perhaps matching TRBD2 (5 bases). Germline V gives CDR1 MNHEY, CDR2 SVGEGT. The CDR3 has 15 residues. V lost 5 bases to trimming and J lost 4 bases, with 17 bases between them. The CDR3: CASSHGFREAETQYF. The CDR3 nucleotides are TGTGCCAGCAGTCACGGGTTTCGGGAAGCAGAGACCCAGTACTTC.

This clonotype has a handful of counts. CDR3 sequence (DNA): TGCGCCAGCAGCCCCCCGGTGACCCAGATCTACAATGAGCAGTTCTTC. It is translated as CASSPPVTQIYNEQFF. This rearrangement joins TRBV5-1 to TRBJ2-1; D gene unclear. V lost 4 bases and J lost 3, with 17 bases in between. This CDR3 has 16 residues. From germline, CDR1 is SGHRS and CDR2 YFSETQ.

Only a few counts were recorded for this clonotype. V and J are TRBV6-5 and TRBJ2-2; D remains ambiguous. CDR1 and CDR2 from the germline V gene are MNHEY and SVGAGI. The CDR3 spans 15 residues. V lost 3 bases to trimming and J lost 3 bases, with 11 bases between them. The CDR3 DNA follows: TGTGCCAGCAGTTATTCGTTCACCTACACCGGGGAGCTGTTTTTT. This codes for CASSYSFTYTGELFF.

This clonotype was seen only a few times. V gene TRBV12-3 or TRBV12-4 combines with J gene TRBJ2-7, with 8 bases that match TRBD2. This CDR3 has 13 residues. Losses at the gene ends were 7 bases for V and 4 bases for J; bases not matched to a gene: 6. CDR3 nucleotides: TGTGCCAGCAAGGCGGGAGGAAGGTACGAGCAGTACTTC. Translation: CASKAGGRYEQYF.

This chain connects TRBV5-1 to TRBJ1-1; D possibly corresponds to TRBD1 (5 bases). Trimming removed 0 bases from V and 7 bases from J, with 13 bases in between. The CDR3 runs 14 residues. CDR1 is SGHRS, CDR2 YFSETQ, per germline. The chain's CDR3 is CASSLDYGAGEAFF. Written as DNA, the CDR3 is TGCGCCAGCAGCTTGGATTACGGGGCCGGTGAAGCTTTCTTT.

This clonotype was counted only a few times. The chain combines TRBV20-1 with TRBJ1-1; D gene unclear. Germline CDR1 DFQATT, CDR2 SNEGSKA (reference sequence). The V end lost 2 bases, the J end lost 4 bases, and 14 bases lay between the germline ends. This CDR3 has 14 residues. CDR3 bases: TGCAGTGCTAGATCAACTTTTGTGGCCACTGAAGCTTTCTTT. Encoded protein: CSARSTFVATEAFF.

The V and J genes are TRBV19 and TRBJ2-1, with D maybe TRBD1 (5 bases). CDR1 and CDR2 (germline): LNHDA, SQIVND (reference sequence). V lost 6 bases to trimming and J lost 4 bases, with 16 bases between them. The CDR3 is made up of 15 amino acids. This CDR3 is CASSSSMGPYNEQFF. The CDR3 coding sequence is TGTGCCAGTAGCTCGAGTATGGGGCCATACAATGAGCAGTTCTTC. Full variable domain (outside the CDR3, taken from reference TRBV19 and TRBJ2-1): DGGITQSPKYLFRKEGQNVTLSCEQNLNHDAMYWYRQDPGQGLRLIYYSQIVNDFQKGDIAEGYSVSREKKESFPLTVTSAQKNPTAFYLCASSSSMGPYNEQFFGPGTRLTVL.

The gene calls are TRBV11-2 and TRBJ2-7; the D is unclear. The CDR3 loop spans 13 amino acids. Trimming took off 3 bases at V and 1 base at J, with 7 bases between the two ends. The germline CDR1 and CDR2 sequences are SGHAT and FQNNGV. The CDR3: CASSFAESYEQYF. The CDR3, as DNA: TGTGCCAGCAGCTTCGCTGAGTCCTACGAGCAGTACTTC.

This clonotype was counted only a few times. CDR3 sequence (DNA): TGTGCCAGCGCTACCCATGGGTCCAATGAGCAGTTCTTC. It is translated as CASATHGSNEQFF. J is TRBJ2-1 and V is TRBV6-6; D ambiguous. The CDR3 extends over 13 amino acids. Germline V gene sequence: CDR1 MNHNY, CDR2 SVGAGI (reference sequence). V lost 8 bases and J 6 bases, leaving 14 bases between the germline ends.

The chain recombines TRBV3-1 with TRBJ1-4; no clear D gene. Per germline, CDR1 LGHDT and CDR2 YNNKEL (reference sequence). V was shortened by 0 bases and J by 3 bases, with 8 bases between the two germline ends. This CDR3 comprises 15 residues. The CDR3 DNA sequence: TGTGCCAGCAGCCAAGATGTGGGAGCTAATGAAAAACTGTTTTTT. Its translation: CASSQDVGANEKLFF.

The chain has TRBV5-1 and TRBJ2-1, with D perhaps TRBD2 (5 bases). The CDR3 has 14 residues. V shed 0 bases and J shed 5 bases, with 9 bases lying between them. Germline V gene sequence: CDR1 SGHRS, CDR2 YFSETQ. CDR3 residues: CASSLAVGDNEQFF. In DNA form, the CDR3 reads TGCGCCAGCAGCTTGGCCGTCGGGGACAATGAGCAGTTCTTC.

The chain combines TRBV7-9 with TRBJ2-1; D may be TRBD1 (5 bases). V was pared by 4 bases and J by 4 bases, with 14 bases between. From germline, CDR1 is SEHNR and CDR2 FQNEAQ (reference sequence). The CDR3 is 15 amino acids. Written as DNA, the CDR3 is TGTGCCAGCAGCTCGGACACCTCTCTGTACAATGAGCAGTTCTTC. Translating gives CASSSDTSLYNEQFF. Complete variable domain (other parts from reference TRBV7-9 and TRBJ2-1): DTGVSQNPRHKITKRGQNVTFRCDPISEHNRLYWYRQTLGQGPEFLTYFQNEAQLEKSRLLSDRFSAERPKGSFSTLEIQRTEQGDSAMYLCASSSDTSLYNEQFFGPGTRLTVL.